These 28 T cell receptor beta chains came from one sample sequenced in a study of blood T cell repertoires in COVID-19. Sequencing was performed with immunoSEQ multiplex PCR; in TCRdb, only in-frame clones are kept and a portion is missing. The sample yields 80,000 or so clones, 91% seen once. Sequencing was done on a sample of peripheral blood. The receptors originated from a woman aged 45 to 65 in a cohort sampled during active COVID-19.

The rearrangement links TRBV5-1 to TRBJ2-7; 14 bases are a match to TRBD2. The CDR3 extends over 17 amino acids. CDR1 is SGHRS, CDR2 YFSETQ, per germline. V was clipped by 0 bases and J by 4 bases; unmatched bases: 6. The CDR3 here is CASSLVSGTSGSYEQYF. Here the CDR3 DNA reads TGCGCCAGCAGCTTGGTGTCCGGGACTAGCGGGAGTTACGAGCAGTACTTC.

A single count supports this clone. The genes are TRBV3-1 (or the pseudogene TRBV3-2) and TRBJ2-1; TRBD1 matches at 8 bases. The V gene end was trimmed by 0 bases and the J gene end by 14 bases; junction bases not matched to a gene: 3. This CDR3 comprises 12 residues. CDR1 is LGHDT, CDR2 YNNKEL, per germline (reference sequence). The CDR3 bases are TGTGCCAGCAGCCAAGAGGACAGGGCGGAGTTCTTC. Amino acid sequence: CASSQEDRAEFF.

The chain is built from TRBV10-2 and TRBJ1-2; 7 bases match TRBD1. Trimming at V came to 7 bases and at J to 2 bases, leaving 10 bases not matched to a gene. This CDR3 is built from 15 residues. Germline lookup yields CDR1 WSHSY and CDR2 SAAADI. Here the CDR3 DNA reads TGCGCCAGCAAACATTCCCAGGGGGTGAACTATGGCTACACCTTC. It codes for CASKHSQGVNYGYTF.

V gene TRBV10-2 combines with J gene TRBJ2-5; 9 positions match TRBD2. The length of the CDR3 is 17 residues. Germline V gene data show CDR1 as WSHSY and CDR2 as SAAADI. V was pared by 5 bases and J by 2 bases, with 12 bases of the junction left unmatched. The DNA of the CDR3 is TGCGCCAGCAGTCCCTGGGGTAGCGGGAGCCGGCAAGAGACCCAGTACTTC. Protein sequence: CASSPWGSGSRQETQYF.

The chain combines TRBV19 with TRBJ2-1, with 7 bases fitting TRBD2. V shed 4 bases, J shed 7 bases, and the junction held 7 bases outside the gene matches. Germline lookup yields CDR1 LNHDA and CDR2 SQIVND (reference sequence). The CDR3 totals 14 residues. The CDR3 DNA is TGTGCCAGTAGTAGCGGGAGCTTCGGAAATGAGCAGTTCTTC. Its protein is CASSSGSFGNEQFF.

In its sample, this clone was seen a few times. The chain combines TRBV7-8 with TRBJ1-5; no clear D. Looked up from germline, CDR1 is SGHVS and CDR2 is FQNEAQ. The V gene lost 0 bases and the J gene lost 9 bases, with 18 bases spanning the gap. The CDR3 has 16 amino acids. The CDR3 sequence is CASSLAGDLTGRPQHF. In DNA, the CDR3 is TGTGCCAGCAGCTTAGCAGGAGACTTAACGGGGAGGCCCCAGCATTTT.

The chain carries TRBV18 and TRBJ2-7; possible D gene TRBD1, 6 bases. Trimming took 3 bases from V and 7 from J, leaving 13 bases between them. The V gene's germline CDR1 is KGHSH and CDR2 LQKENI. The length of the CDR3 is 13 residues. The DNA of the CDR3 is TGTGCCAGCTCACCCTCCGGGGACACGGAGCAGTACTTC. It specifies CASSPSGDTEQYF.

The chain recombines TRBV27 with TRBJ2-1; 7 positions agree with TRBD1. This CDR3 has 16 residues. In germline, CDR1 is MNHEY, CDR2 SMNVEV (reference sequence). With V trimmed by 6 bases and J by 2 bases, 10 bases remained unmatched. CDR3 nucleotides: TGTGCCAGCAGAGTCTCGAGACAGGGAGCCTACAATGAGCAGTTCTTC. This sequence encodes CASRVSRQGAYNEQFF.

V is TRBV5-1 and J is TRBJ2-7; 10 bases fit TRBD1. V shed 1 base and J 4 bases; nucleotides not matched to a gene: 11. The germline CDR1 and CDR2 sequences are SGHRS and YFSETQ. The CDR3 covers 17 residues. In DNA, the CDR3 is TGCGCCAGCAGCTTGTCAGGCGGGACAGGGGCCTCTTACGAGCAGTACTTC. It specifies CASSLSGGTGASYEQYF.

V is TRBV5-6 and J is TRBJ1-6, with D maybe TRBD1 (6 bases). V was clipped by 0 bases and J by 5 bases, with 9 bases between them. This CDR3 is 15 amino acids long. Germline lookup yields CDR1 SGHDT and CDR2 YYEEEE. The CDR3 loop is CASSLAQGDNSPLHF. As DNA, the CDR3 is TGTGCCAGCAGCTTGGCACAGGGCGATAATTCACCCCTCCACTTT.

The rearrangement uses TRBV3-1 (or the pseudogene TRBV3-2) and TRBJ1-4, with D possibly TRBD1 on 5 matching bases. There are 14 residues in the CDR3. Germline CDR1 LGHDT, CDR2 YNNKEL (reference sequence). The V gene lost 2 bases and the J gene lost 10 bases, with 14 bases spanning the gap. The CDR3 nucleotides are TGTGCCAGCAGCCAACTAGGGGCCACGGGAAAACTGTTTTTT. It yields the protein CASSQLGATGKLFF.

The chain links TRBV10-1 to TRBJ2-1, with D perhaps TRBD1 (6 bases). V was trimmed by 3 bases and J by 7 bases, leaving 10 bases between them. CDR3 size: 13 residues. Germline assignment: CDR1 WNHNN and CDR2 SYGVQD (reference sequence). Here the CDR3 DNA reads TGCGCCAGCAGTGAACAGGGATTTAATGAGCAGTTCTTC. This gives the protein CASSEQGFNEQFF.

The chain carries TRBV2 and TRBJ2-1; 11 positions agree with TRBD2. Germline values: CDR1 SNHLY, CDR2 FYNNEI. With V trimmed by 10 bases and J by 7 bases, 9 bases remained unmatched. CDR3 length: 14 residues. The CDR3 DNA sequence: TGTGCCACCTCACTAGCGGGGGTAGGAAATGAGCAGTTCTTC. Translating it yields CATSLAGVGNEQFF. Supplemented by reference TRBV2 and TRBJ2-1, the full variable domain reads EPEVTQTPSHQVTQMGQEVILRCVPISNHLYFYWYRQILGQKVEFLVSFYNNEISEKSEIFDDQFSVERPDGSNFTLKIRSTKLEDSAMYFCATSLAGVGNEQFFGPGTRLTVL.

V usage is TRBV6-5 and J usage is TRBJ2-3; possible D gene TRBD1, 5 bases. Germline V gene sequence: CDR1 MNHEY, CDR2 SVGAGI. CDR3 length: 14 amino acids. Trimming took 6 bases from V and 4 from J, leaving 14 bases between them. Here the CDR3 DNA reads TGTGCCAGCAGAGCCTTTGGGGCCCCAGATACGCAGTATTTT. Translated, it gives CASRAFGAPDTQYF.

V usage is TRBV28 and J usage is TRBJ1-4, with D possibly matching TRBD1 (6 bases). Germline assignment: CDR1 MDHEN and CDR2 SYDVKM. Between the trimmed V and J ends, which lost 6 bases and 6 bases, there was a span of 14 bases. The CDR3 has 14 amino acids. CDR3 DNA: TGTGCCAGCAGCGTTGGGGGCAGGTATGAAAAACTGTTTTTT. It translates to CASSVGGRYEKLFF.

This clone was found a few times. V gene TRBV9 combines with J gene TRBJ2-7, with TRBD1 matching over 10 bases. V shed 4 bases, J shed 4 bases, and the junction held 8 bases outside the gene matches. Germline lookup yields CDR1 SGDLS and CDR2 YYNGEE. The CDR3 runs to 15 residues. As DNA, the CDR3 is TGTGCCAGCAGCTTAAACCCGGGACAGGGGTACGAGCAGTACTTC. Its translation: CASSLNPGQGYEQYF.

This clone turned up a few times. V gene TRBV5-4 combines with J gene TRBJ1-1; the match to TRBD1 covers 8 bases. This CDR3 spans 15 amino acids. Germline CDR1 reads SGHNT; CDR2 reads YYREEE (reference sequence). The junction had 5 bases not matched to a gene; V was cut back by 4 bases and J by 0 bases. Written as DNA, the CDR3 is TGTGCCAGCAGCCCAGGGGGCGCCTTGAACACTGAAGCTTTCTTT. This gives the protein CASSPGGALNTEAFF.

The chain links TRBV14 to TRBJ2-3, with 7 bases lining up with TRBD1. V dropped 2 bases and J dropped 2; count of bases not matched to a gene: 7. Germline values: CDR1 SGHDN, CDR2 FVKESK. The CDR3 runs 16 residues. DNA of the CDR3: TGTGCCAGCAGCCAATGGACAGGACGGGTCACAGATACGCAGTATTTT. Protein: CASSQWTGRVTDTQYF.

The chain carries TRBV27 and TRBJ1-2, with 7 bases lining up with TRBD1. The ends lost 3 bases at V and 5 bases at J; junction bases unmatched: 9. Germline assignment: CDR1 MNHEY and CDR2 SMNVEV (reference sequence). The CDR3 has 15 residues. In DNA form, the CDR3 reads TGTGCCAGCAGTTTCCGACTAGGGGACAGATATGGCTACACCTTC. Translated, it gives CASSFRLGDRYGYTF.

The chain employs TRBV12-3 or TRBV12-4 and TRBJ2-3, with D perhaps TRBD1 (6 bases). V shed 6 bases and J shed 8 bases, with 12 bases lying between them. CDR3 length: 12 residues. CDR3 DNA: TGTGCCAGCAGCACCGGGACAAGTACGCAGTATTTT. Amino acids: CASSTGTSTQYF.

This chain uses TRBV9 with TRBJ1-5; D ambiguous. The CDR3 totals 15 residues. Germline values: CDR1 SGDLS, CDR2 YYNGEE. V was clipped by 3 bases and J by 0 bases, with 10 bases between them. As DNA, the CDR3 is TGTGCCAGCAGCGGCGAGGGCCTTAGCAATCAGCCCCAGCATTTT. Residues: CASSGEGLSNQPQHF.

V is TRBV5-4 and J is TRBJ2-3; D is undetermined. Trimming left V 2 bases short and J 7 bases short, with 8 bases between. From germline, CDR1 is SGHNT and CDR2 YYREEE (reference sequence). The CDR3 runs 12 residues. CDR3 region: CASSLSENTQYF. CDR3 sequence (DNA): TGTGCCAGCAGCTTAAGCGAGAATACGCAGTATTTT.

J is TRBJ2-1 and V is TRBV4-1, with 9 nucleotides matching TRBD1. CDR1 and CDR2 (germline): MGHRA, YSYEKL. Losses at the gene ends were 2 bases for V and 6 bases for J; bases not matched to a gene: 5. This CDR3 contains 15 residues. The chain's CDR3 is CASSQRDRVANEQFF. The CDR3, as DNA: TGCGCCAGCAGCCAACGGGACAGGGTCGCCAATGAGCAGTTCTTC.

V is TRBV19 and J is TRBJ2-1, with TRBD2 as a possible D gene (6 bases). Trimming removed 5 bases from V and 8 bases from J, with 28 bases in between. Germline V gene data show CDR1 as LNHDA and CDR2 as SQIVND (reference sequence). CDR3 size: 18 residues. CDR3 residues: CASSRHPARSGSSDEQFF. Here the CDR3 DNA reads TGTGCCAGTAGTCGCCATCCTGCACGAAGTGGGTCTAGCGATGAGCAGTTCTTC.

V gene TRBV28 combines with J gene TRBJ1-2; 7 positions match TRBD1. V was pared by 6 bases and J by 3 bases, with 10 bases of the junction left unmatched. The germline gives CDR1 MDHEN, CDR2 SYDVKM. The CDR3 loop spans 15 amino acids. The CDR3 loop is CASRTGGGQDYGYTF. The CDR3 DNA is TGTGCCAGCAGGACCGGAGGTGGACAGGACTATGGCTACACCTTC.

The chain has TRBV5-1 and TRBJ2-1; D might be TRBD2 (7 bases). This CDR3 contains 15 residues. The V end lost 2 bases, the J end lost 2 bases, and 11 bases lay between the germline ends. Germline loops: CDR1 SGHRS, CDR2 YFSETQ. CDR3 amino acids: CASSLGGDPYNEQFF. CDR3 coding DNA: TGCGCCAGCAGCTTAGGGGGGGACCCCTACAATGAGCAGTTCTTC.

The rearrangement uses TRBV19 and TRBJ1-5; D is ambiguous. The CDR3 covers 16 residues. Germline V CDR1 and CDR2: LNHDA, SQIVND (reference sequence). V lost 1 base and J lost 6, with 16 bases in between. The CDR3 DNA follows: TGTGCCAGTAGTATAGCCCCACAGAAAGGTCGTCAGCCCCAGCATTTT. Residues: CASSIAPQKGRQPQHF.

The chain links TRBV5-1 to TRBJ2-5; D remains unclear. CDR3 length: 12 amino acids. V lost 4 bases to trimming and J lost 1 base, with 5 bases between them. Germline V gene data show CDR1 as SGHRS and CDR2 as YFSETQ. This chain's CDR3 is CASSHFQETQYF. The CDR3 DNA sequence: TGCGCCAGCAGCCACTTCCAAGAGACCCAGTACTTC.